This TCR beta chain stems from a study of technical replicates of blood from a few donors. CDR1 and CDR2 (germline): SNHLY, FYNNEI. V gave up 5 bases and J gave up 2 bases, with 3 bases separating them. The CDR3 is 11 amino acids. The assay was immunoSEQ multiplex PCR, and TCRdb's table has in-frame clones only and misses some. The data hold fewer than 15,000 clones, with about 80% observed a single time. V and J are TRBV2 and TRBJ2-5, with D unclear. This sequence originates from a human donor in good health. The specimen sequenced was PBMCs. The CDR3 DNA follows: TGTGCCAGCAGTATACAAGAGACCCAGTACTTC. This sequence encodes CASSIQETQYF.